This passage covers 26 T cell receptor beta chains from one sample sequenced in a study of T cells in Graves' hyperthyroidism and ophthalmopathy. Template material for amplifying TCR beta CDR3 regions consisted of RNA transcripts. The study used the HTBI primer set for a first-round RT-PCR of the TCR CDR3. TCRdb reprocessed the multiplex PCR reads with MiXCR, giving one entry per CDR3 protein. The sample consists of more than 500,000 distinct CDR3 sequences, around 46% of them appearing once. The specimen was peripheral blood or thyroid tissue (not recorded which). Source of these receptors: an adult woman with Graves' disease, either hyperthyroidism or ophthalmopathy (not recorded which).

Concerning this clonotype itself: The missing conserved phenylalanine or tryptophan at the end of this CDR3 makes a read error likely. The DNA is left out, because the CDR3 cannot be placed on it with certainty; the CDR3 is given as TCRdb lists it. The chain joins TRBV20-1 to TRBJ2-6; whether TRBD2, the table's D call, matches the DNA was not checked. The CDR3 spans 9 residues, counting both ends. Looked up from germline, CDR1 is DFQATT and CDR2 is SNEGSKA (reference sequence). The CDR3 sequence: CSAKMGTLR.

V and J are TRBV20-1 and TRBJ2-7, with 7 bases lining up with TRBD2. The V and J ends lost 1 base and 2 bases, in that order; junction bases with no gene match: 8. The CDR3 is 15 residues long. The germline CDR1 and CDR2 sequences are DFQATT and SNEGSKA (reference sequence). The CDR3 sequence: CSARAPSGLTYEQYF. The CDR3 DNA follows: TGCAGTGCTAGAGCCCCCTCGGGACTAACCTACGAGCAGTACTTC.

The rearrangement links TRBV2 to TRBJ2-1; D is unclear. The CDR3 sequence is 12 residues long. The ends were cut back, 6 bases at V and 8 bases at J, with 11 bases in the middle. Germline V gene data show CDR1 as SNHLY and CDR2 as FYNNEI. CDR3 sequence reads: CASSLVQYEQFF. The CDR3 region has the DNA TGTGCCAGCAGCTTAGTCCAATATGAGCAGTTCTTC.

This chain joins TRBV20-1 and TRBJ1-1; D ambiguous. This CDR3 is built from 14 residues. Germline CDR1 and CDR2: DFQATT and SNEGSKA (reference sequence). The ends were cut back, 1 base at V and 1 base at J, with 10 bases in the middle. CDR3 in DNA: TGCAGTGCTAGAGTAGGGCAGGCGAACACTGAAGCTTTCTTT. This encodes CSARVGQANTEAFF.

This clonotype turned up a few times. This may come from a read error, since a much larger clone is one base off. V is TRBV9 and J is TRBJ1-3; 9 bases fit TRBD1. The CDR3 is 16 residues long. Germline V gives CDR1 SGDLS, CDR2 YYNGEE. CDR3 protein: CASGVATGTGRNTIYF. The CDR3 nucleotides read TGTGCCAGCGGCGTAGCCACAGGGACAGGGAGAAACACCATATATTTT.

V gene TRBV5-6 combines with J gene TRBJ1-4; maybe TRBD1 (6 bases). V shed 4 bases and J shed 7 bases, with 17 bases lying between them. The CDR3 loop spans 15 amino acids. Germline values: CDR1 SGHDT, CDR2 YYEEEE. The chain's CDR3 is CASSALGGSGEKLFF. Written as DNA, the CDR3 is TGTGCCAGCAGCGCCCTGGGGGGCTCGGGTGAAAAACTGTTTTTT.

The chain carries TRBV5-1 and TRBJ2-5; tentative D call: TRBD1 (5 bases). Per the germline V gene, CDR1 is SGHRS and CDR2 is YFSETQ. Trimming took 6 bases from V and 3 from J, leaving 15 bases between them. The CDR3 consists of 14 residues. CDR3 sequence (DNA): TGCGCCAGCAACCGCGGACAAGCCAAAGAGACCCAGTACTTC. Protein: CASNRGQAKETQYF.

This clonotype has at least ten counts. The gene calls are TRBV5-1 and TRBJ2-7, with D hard to call. With 2 bases removed from V and 3 bases from J, the gap between germline ends came to 6 bases. CDR1 and CDR2 (germline): SGHRS, YFSETQ. The CDR3 has 12 amino acids. As DNA, the CDR3 is TGCGCCAGCAGCTTTGGGGACTACGAGCAGTACTTC. Its translation: CASSFGDYEQYF.

This clonotype was counted at least ten times. This chain connects TRBV5-1 to TRBJ1-6, with D unresolved. Per the germline V gene, CDR1 is SGHRS and CDR2 is YFSETQ. This CDR3 has 19 residues. Trimming left V 2 bases short and J 0 bases short, with 18 bases between. Written as DNA, the CDR3 is TGCGCCAGCAGCTTTCGCCCCGGATTGTCGAGCTCCTATAATTCACCCCTCCACTTT. Translating it yields CASSFRPGLSSSYNSPLHF.

The chain couples TRBV6-6 to TRBJ1-1; unclear D gene. Germline V gene sequence: CDR1 MNHNY, CDR2 SVGAGI (reference sequence). The CDR3 length is 13 residues. The V gene lost 7 bases and the J gene lost 8 bases, with 17 bases spanning the gap. CDR3 residues: CASTQRGADEAFF. The CDR3 DNA follows: TGTGCCAGCACCCAGCGGGGAGCGGACGAAGCTTTCTTT.

V and J are TRBV7-3 and TRBJ2-5, with a tentative D call TRBD1 (7 bases). The germline gives CDR1 SGHTA, CDR2 FQGTGA. V lost 2 bases to trimming and J lost 2 bases, with 21 bases between them. CDR3 length: 18 residues. CDR3 DNA: TGTGCCAGCAGCTTACCCGCATTTGGCGGGACAGCTCAAGAGACCCAGTACTTC. Translating it yields CASSLPAFGGTAQETQYF.

This clonotype was recorded only once. V gene TRBV12-5 combines with J gene TRBJ2-5; 7 nucleotides agree with TRBD2. The CDR3 consists of 14 residues. The germline CDR1 and CDR2 sequences are LGHNT and FRNRAP. The J segment lost 3 bases and the V segment lost 9 bases, leaving 10 bases of the junction unmatched. The CDR3: CARPFQAGKETQYF. The CDR3 DNA is TGTGCTAGACCCTTCCAAGCGGGGAAAGAGACCCAGTACTTC.

The rearrangement joins TRBV7-3 to TRBJ1-2; D possibly corresponds to TRBD1 (6 bases). CDR3 length: 12 amino acids. The V end lost 5 bases, the J end lost 12 bases, and 16 bases lay between the germline ends. CDR1 is SGHTA, CDR2 FQGTGA, per germline. The CDR3 DNA is TGTGCCAGCAGCCAAGACGTCGGGGGCCACACCTTC. It codes for CASSQDVGGHTF.

The chain uses TRBV4-3 and TRBJ2-7; D ambiguous. The V end lost 1 base, the J end lost 0 bases, and 10 bases lay between the germline ends. Germline CDR1 is LGHNA and CDR2 is YSLEER. The CDR3 spans 15 residues. The CDR3 loop reads CASSQGALLSYEQYF. The CDR3 coding sequence is TGCGCCAGCAGCCAAGGGGCGCTACTCTCCTACGAGCAGTACTTC.

This clonotype was picked up a small number of times. The chain carries TRBV15 and TRBJ2-7, with 8 bases that match TRBD2. The V gene end was trimmed by 2 bases and the J gene end by 5 bases; junction bases not matched to a gene: 5. Germline-derived CDR1 and CDR2 are LNHNV and YYDKDF (reference sequence). CDR3 size: 14 residues. The CDR3 spells CATSRISGINEQYF. CDR3 nucleotides: TGTGCCACCAGCAGAATTAGCGGGATCAACGAGCAGTACTTC.

This clonotype has a handful of counts. This chain's CDR3 is CASSRVNRAGANVLTF. The CDR3 DNA reads as TGTGCCAGCAGCCGGGTGAACAGGGCTGGGGCCAACGTCCTGACTTTC. The rearrangement joins TRBV11-2 to TRBJ2-6; TRBD1 is a possible D gene (6 bases). V lost 5 bases to trimming and J lost 2 bases, with 13 bases between them. This CDR3 is 16 amino acids long. The germline V gene has CDR1 SGHAT and CDR2 FQNNGV.

This CDR3 is CASNPPPGGYTF. CDR3 coding DNA: TGTGCCAGCAACCCTCCCCCGGGGGGCTACACCTTC. The chain links TRBV7-9 to TRBJ1-2, with D uncertain. Germline V gene lookup returns CDR1 SEHNR and CDR2 FQNEAQ (reference sequence). This CDR3 is built from 12 residues. Trimming stripped 7 bases from V and 8 bases from J, with 14 bases between. The complete variable domain, with remaining parts taken from reference TRBV7-9 and TRBJ1-2, reads DTGVSQNPRHKITKRGQNVTFRCDPISEHNRLYWYRQTLGQGPEFLTYFQNEAQLEKSRLLSDRFSAERPKGSFSTLEIQRTEQGDSAMYLCASNPPPGGYTFGSGTRLTVV.

In its sample, this clonotype was seen many times. V usage is TRBV10-3 and J usage is TRBJ1-1; D gene ambiguous. Germline V CDR1 and CDR2: ENHRY, SYGVKD. The CDR3 consists of 14 residues. V lost 0 bases and J lost 4, with 9 bases in between. The CDR3 sequence is CAISESDGSTEAFF. CDR3 sequence (DNA): TGTGCCATCAGTGAGTCTGACGGAAGCACTGAAGCTTTCTTT.

This clonotype was recorded many times. The chain joins TRBV7-9 to TRBJ2-7; D is perhaps TRBD1 or TRBD2 (5 bases each). The germline V gene has CDR1 SEHNR and CDR2 FQNEAQ (reference sequence). This CDR3 comprises 15 residues. V lost 8 bases, J lost 5 bases, and 22 bases lay in between. The CDR3: CASRYLRGVENEQYF. For the CDR3, the DNA is TGTGCCAGCCGATACCTGAGGGGTGTCGAAAACGAGCAGTACTTC.

The genes are TRBV29-1 and TRBJ1-2; 9 nucleotides agree with TRBD1. CDR3 size: 16 residues. The germline V gene has CDR1 SQVTM and CDR2 ANQGSEA. With V trimmed by 2 bases and J by 0 bases, 7 bases remained unmatched. The CDR3 nucleotides read TGCAGCGTTGAAACCGGGACAGGGCCAGCTAACTATGGCTACACCTTC. Translated, it gives CSVETGTGPANYGYTF.

This rearrangement joins TRBV29-1 to TRBJ1-5; weak D call: TRBD1 (6 bases). Per the germline V gene, CDR1 is SQVTM and CDR2 is ANQGSEA. The CDR3 extends over 14 amino acids. CDR3 in DNA: TGCATCGGAATAGGGGGGGATGCAGGACAGCCCCAGCATTTT. The encoded protein is CIGIGGDAGQPQHF.

Notes on this clonotype: One junction end does not reproduce the germline sequence, and a read error may be involved. The chain couples TRBV11-2 to TRBJ1-2; D perhaps matches TRBD1 (5 bases). Germline CDR1 is SGHAT and CDR2 is FQNNGV. This CDR3 spans 15 amino acids. CDR3 residues: CASSVERGEVYGYTF. In nucleotides, the CDR3 is TGTGCCAGCAGCGTAGAGAGGGGCGAAGTCTATGGCTACACCTTC.

This chain links TRBV7-9 with TRBJ2-7, with 8 bases aligning to TRBD1. The V segment lost 4 bases and the J segment 6 bases; nucleotides outside the gene matches: 5. Looked up from germline, CDR1 is SEHNR and CDR2 is FQNEAQ (reference sequence). The CDR3 sequence is 13 residues long. CDR3 sequence reads: CASSSTTGGEQYF. CDR3 nucleotide sequence: TGTGCCAGCAGCTCGACAACAGGGGGCGAGCAGTACTTC. Full variable domain (rest looked up from reference TRBV7-9 and TRBJ2-7): DTGVSQNPRHKITKRGQNVTFRCDPISEHNRLYWYRQTLGQGPEFLTYFQNEAQLEKSRLLSDRFSAERPKGSFSTLEIQRTEQGDSAMYLCASSSTTGGEQYFGPGTRLTVT.

J is TRBJ1-1 and V is TRBV6-1; possibly TRBD1 for D (6 bases). Deletions cut 7 bases from V and 0 bases from J, with 12 bases between. There are 14 residues in the CDR3. The germline gives CDR1 MNHNS, CDR2 SASEGT. CDR3 sequence (DNA): TGTGCCAGCACCTGGGGGGGGCTGAACACTGAAGCTTTCTTT. Its translation: CASTWGGLNTEAFF.

The chain employs TRBV25-1 and TRBJ1-5, with 9 positions matching TRBD1. Germline CDR1 MGHDK, CDR2 SYGVNS. The V segment lost 10 bases and the J segment 5 bases; nucleotides outside the gene matches: 9. The CDR3 spans 14 residues. In nucleotides, the CDR3 is TGTGCCATCAAGGGACAGGGCCTTGATCAGCCCCAGCATTTT. It translates to CAIKGQGLDQPQHF.

This clonotype came up many times. This chain connects TRBV5-1 to TRBJ1-1, with a possible D match to TRBD1 (5 bases). Germline CDR1 reads SGHRS; CDR2 reads YFSETQ. CDR3 size: 14 residues. Between the trimmed V and J ends, which lost 5 bases and 0 bases, there was a span of 11 bases. This CDR3 reads CASRSQGMNTEAFF. CDR3 in DNA: TGCGCCAGCAGAAGTCAGGGTATGAACACTGAAGCTTTCTTT. The full variable domain, its missing parts supplied by reference TRBV5-1 and TRBJ1-1, is KAGVTQTPRYLIKTRGQQVTLSCSPISGHRSVSWYQQTPGQGLQFLFEYFSETQRNKGNFPGRFSGRQFSNSRSEMNVSTLELGDSALYLCASRSQGMNTEAFFGQGTRLTVV.